This T cell receptor beta chain originates from a study of T-cell memory formation after mild COVID-19. Study-wide points: Unconfirmed was the SARS-CoV-2 specificity of second-wave clones that peaked on day 37.

There are 15 residues in the CDR3. Germline V gives CDR1 SGDLS, CDR2 YYNGEE. From the 5' RACE reads, TCRdb called clonotypes with MiXCR, one entry per CDR3 protein. The sample consists of about 350,000 distinct CDR3 sequences, under 25% of them appearing once. Comments on this clonotype: The antigen is not known. The germline gene is not matched at one end of the junction; a read error may be the cause.

This TCR was recovered from a man aged 18 to 35 who had mild COVID-19 (a few samples of this study predate the infection). Cell type and time point are not known. V is TRBV9 and J is TRBJ2-7; 9 bases are shared with TRBD2. Sequenced: PBMCs or a T cell subset sorted from them (not recorded which). CDR3 nucleotides: TGTGCCAGCAGCGCTCCCGGGACTAGCTCCCACGAGCAGTACTTC. This encodes CASSAPGTSSHEQYF. The entire variable domain, with the rest obtained from reference TRBV9 and TRBJ2-7, is as follows: DSGVTQTPKHLITATGQRVTLRCSPRSGDLSVYWYQQSLDQGLQFLIQYYNGEERAKGNILERFSAQQFPDLHSELNLSSLELGDSALYFCASSAPGTSSHEQYFGPGTRLTVT.